This T cell receptor (beta chain) derives from a study of PD-1 blockade in classical Hodgkin lymphoma (dated by TCRdb to between 2020 and 2021). Context from the whole study: Nivolumab dosing was 3 mg/kg intravenously every 2 weeks, continuing until either disease progression or unacceptable toxicity. A peripheral blood immune signature of response to PD-1 blockade in classical Hodgkin lymphoma was defined using TCR beta sequencing and CyTOF.

Broader findings and caveats from the paper: Only a single clinical trial cohort was studied, and what caused the repertoire differences, possibly disease activity or prior therapy, remained undefined. Baseline TCR diversity was reported to be lower in newly diagnosed patients than in healthy donors and to be lower still in relapsed/refractory patients. Lower diversity was seen in patients whose nivolumab began less than 1 year after ASCT, and these patients were left out of later analyses so that immune reconstitution would not confound the results. Baseline diversity similar to that of newly diagnosed patients was observed in trial patients achieving complete response, whereas significantly lower diversity was observed in partial responders and progressors. CD4+ but not CD8+ TCR diversity rose significantly by C4D1 (p=0.0027 vs p=0.16), most apparent in complete responders (p=0.02).

The CDR3, from cysteine to phenylalanine, totals 12 residues. CDR3 DNA only is kept here, 36 bases in frame from base 1. The V end loses 9 bases and the J end loses 3 bases, and a stretch of 12 bases separates them. In the germline V gene (reference sequence), CDR1 corresponds to LNHDA and CDR2 to SQIVND. The Qiagen DNeasy kit was used to extract genomic DNA from unsorted PBMCs and from the negatively selected CD4+ and CD8+ fractions. Amplification of TCR beta CDR3 regions was done by immunoSEQ multiplex PCR with primers that anneal to V and J segments. A synthetic immune receptor repertoire was used to minimize amplification bias, and remaining bias was computationally removed after sequencing. On the study's bioinformatics: Repertoire diversity was quantified as the Shannon entropy index using custom Python scripts. The unsorted, CD4+ and CD8+ repertoires were each analyzed separately, with the exception of combined analyses, where CD4+ and CD8+ sequences were merged in silico. A clone was considered expanded if an increase in frequency of at least 2-fold after treatment relative to C1D1 was found, and a pseudocount of 0.5 was applied to clones undetected at baseline. Clones with 0 or 1 copy at C1D1 were classified as singleton clones, and clones with 2 or more copies were classified as non-singleton clones. Clones expanded in unsorted samples were assigned a CD4+, CD8+ or unknown annotation through matching of protein sequences in sorted samples from the same patient. Wilcoxon tests were applied to paired samples to test diversity changes from C1D1 to C4D1. The immuneACCESS repertoire file appears here via TCRdb, limited to in-frame rearrangements. These files lack a portion of the clones; in checked studies, under half of the deficit traces to unresolved V genes, and the cause of the others is not known. That table gives V, J and clone size, and the DNA gave D and trimming. This sample has roughly 21,000 clones in its table, and 75% to 90% of those were observed once. Of the sample, roughly 13% is held by the ten largest clones.

With regard to this clone: The antigen it recognizes is unknown. No per-base quality is available; no much larger clone lies one base away.

This sample's time point label indicates: cycle 4 day 1 (C4D1), after 6 weeks of nivolumab. Relapse after autologous stem cell transplantation had occurred in all trial patients, and cohorts A, B and C were distinguished by prior brentuximab vedotin exposure. The trial cohort was composed of 55 to 65 patients with relapsed/refractory classical Hodgkin lymphoma, for whom complete response, partial response or progressive disease was recorded as best overall response. In the multi-cohort phase II CheckMate 205 trial, trial patients received single-agent nivolumab. Best overall response was determined by an independent review committee according to the 2007 International Working Group response criteria. Trial PBMCs were obtained immediately prior to nivolumab initiation (C1D1) and on therapy at cycle 2 day 1 and cycle 4 day 1. Peripheral blood was collected in 8 mL Vacutainer Cell Preparation Tubes, from which PBMCs were isolated by centrifugation and then cryopreserved.

The TCR comes from a human donor with classical Hodgkin lymphoma. The sample here was peripheral blood mononuclear cells (PBMCs), taken before the fourth cycle of nivolumab. The chain uses TRBV19 and TRBJ2-7; no D segment can be confidently identified. The CDR3 loop reads CASAMASYEQYF. The DNA reads TGTGCCAGCGCCATGGCGAGCTACGAGCAGTACTTC. The full variable domain, completed from the reference TRBV19 and TRBJ2-7 proteins outside the CDR3, reads DGGITQSPKYLFRKEGQNVTLSCEQNLNHDAMYWYRQDPGQGLRLIYYSQIVNDFQKGDIAEGYSVSREKKESFPLTVTSAQKNPTAFYLCASAMASYEQYFGPGTRLTVT.